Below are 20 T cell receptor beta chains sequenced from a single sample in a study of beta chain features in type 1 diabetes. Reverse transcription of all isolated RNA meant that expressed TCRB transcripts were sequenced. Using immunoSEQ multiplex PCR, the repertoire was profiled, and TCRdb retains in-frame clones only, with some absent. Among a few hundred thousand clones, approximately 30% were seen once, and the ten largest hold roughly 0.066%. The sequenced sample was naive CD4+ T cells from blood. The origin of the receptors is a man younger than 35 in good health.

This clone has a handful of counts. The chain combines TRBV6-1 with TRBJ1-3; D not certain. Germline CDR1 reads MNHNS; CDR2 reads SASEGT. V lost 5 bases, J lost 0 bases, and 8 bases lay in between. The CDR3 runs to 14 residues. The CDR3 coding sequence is TGTGCCAGCAGTCCTACAGCCTCTGGAAACACCATATATTTT. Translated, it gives CASSPTASGNTIYF.

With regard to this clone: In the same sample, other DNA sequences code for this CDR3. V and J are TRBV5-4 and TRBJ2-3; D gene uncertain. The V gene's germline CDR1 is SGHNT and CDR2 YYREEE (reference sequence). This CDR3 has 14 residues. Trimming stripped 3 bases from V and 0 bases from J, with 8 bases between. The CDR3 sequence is CASSSADSTDTQYF. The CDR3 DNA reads TGTGCCAGCAGCTCCGCAGACAGCACAGATACGCAGTATTTT.

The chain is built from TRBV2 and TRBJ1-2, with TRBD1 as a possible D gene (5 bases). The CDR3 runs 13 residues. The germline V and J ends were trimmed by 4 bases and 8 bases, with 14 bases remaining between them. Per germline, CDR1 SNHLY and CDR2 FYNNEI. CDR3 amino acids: CASSVIRGEGYTF. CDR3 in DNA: TGTGCCAGCAGTGTTATACGGGGGGAAGGCTACACCTTC.

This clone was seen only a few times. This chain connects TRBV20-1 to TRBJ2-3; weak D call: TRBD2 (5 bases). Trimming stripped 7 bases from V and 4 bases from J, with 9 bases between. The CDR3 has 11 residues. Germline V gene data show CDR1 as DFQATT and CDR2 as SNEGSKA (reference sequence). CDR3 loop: CSVLAADTQYF. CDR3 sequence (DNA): TGCAGTGTCCTAGCTGCAGATACGCAGTATTTT.

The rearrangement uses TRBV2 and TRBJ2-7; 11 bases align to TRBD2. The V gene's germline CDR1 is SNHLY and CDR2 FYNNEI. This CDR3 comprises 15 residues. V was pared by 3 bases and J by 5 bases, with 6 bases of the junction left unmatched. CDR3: CASSDMTSGIDEQYF. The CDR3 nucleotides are TGTGCCAGCAGTGACATGACTAGCGGGATTGACGAGCAGTACTTC. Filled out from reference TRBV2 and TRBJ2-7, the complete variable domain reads EPEVTQTPSHQVTQMGQEVILRCVPISNHLYFYWYRQILGQKVEFLVSFYNNEISEKSEIFDDQFSVERPDGSNFTLKIRSTKLEDSAMYFCASSDMTSGIDEQYFGPGTRLTVT.

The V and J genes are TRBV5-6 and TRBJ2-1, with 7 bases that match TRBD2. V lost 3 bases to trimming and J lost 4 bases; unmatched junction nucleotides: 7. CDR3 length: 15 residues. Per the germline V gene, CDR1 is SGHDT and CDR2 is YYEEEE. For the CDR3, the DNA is TGTGCCAGCAGCTACGGGAGGCGGCCTTACAATGAGCAGTTCTTC. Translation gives CASSYGRRPYNEQFF.

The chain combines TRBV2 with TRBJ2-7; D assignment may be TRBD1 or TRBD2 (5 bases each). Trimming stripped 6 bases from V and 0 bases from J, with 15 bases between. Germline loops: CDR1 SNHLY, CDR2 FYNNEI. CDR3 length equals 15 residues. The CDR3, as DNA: TGTGCCAGCAGGAAAGAGAGGGGACCCTCCTACGAGCAGTACTTC. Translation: CASRKERGPSYEQYF.

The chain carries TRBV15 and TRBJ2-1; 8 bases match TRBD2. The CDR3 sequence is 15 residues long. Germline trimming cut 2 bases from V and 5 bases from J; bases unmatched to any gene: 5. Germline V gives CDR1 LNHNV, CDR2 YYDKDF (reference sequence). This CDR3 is CATSRRVAGNNEQFF. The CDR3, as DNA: TGTGCCACCAGCAGACGAGTAGCGGGAAACAATGAGCAGTTCTTC.

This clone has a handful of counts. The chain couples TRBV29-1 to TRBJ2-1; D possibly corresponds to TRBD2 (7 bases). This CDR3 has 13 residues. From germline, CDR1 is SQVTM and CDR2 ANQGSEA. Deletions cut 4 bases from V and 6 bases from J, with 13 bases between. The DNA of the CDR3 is TGCAGCGTTGTCCCCCGGGGGGCCAATGAGCAGTTCTTC. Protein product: CSVVPRGANEQFF.

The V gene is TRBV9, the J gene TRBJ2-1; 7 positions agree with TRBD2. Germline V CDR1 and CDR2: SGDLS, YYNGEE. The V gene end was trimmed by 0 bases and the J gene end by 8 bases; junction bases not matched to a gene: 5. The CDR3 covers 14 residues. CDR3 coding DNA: TGTGCCAGCAGCGTAGCAGCGGGAACCTATGAGCAGTTCTTC. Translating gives CASSVAAGTYEQFF.

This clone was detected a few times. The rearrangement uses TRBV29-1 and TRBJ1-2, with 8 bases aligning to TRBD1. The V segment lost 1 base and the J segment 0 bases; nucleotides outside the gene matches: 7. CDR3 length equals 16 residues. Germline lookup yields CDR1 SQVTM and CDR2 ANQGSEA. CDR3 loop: CSVEGMGQASNYGYTF. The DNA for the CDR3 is TGCAGCGTTGAAGGCATGGGACAGGCCTCTAACTATGGCTACACCTTC.

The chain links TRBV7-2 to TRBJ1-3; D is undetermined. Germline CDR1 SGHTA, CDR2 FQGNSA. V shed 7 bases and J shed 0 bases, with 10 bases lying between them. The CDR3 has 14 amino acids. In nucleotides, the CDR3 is TGTGCCAGCACCCCCTCCGGCTCTGGAAACACCATATATTTT. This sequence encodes CASTPSGSGNTIYF.

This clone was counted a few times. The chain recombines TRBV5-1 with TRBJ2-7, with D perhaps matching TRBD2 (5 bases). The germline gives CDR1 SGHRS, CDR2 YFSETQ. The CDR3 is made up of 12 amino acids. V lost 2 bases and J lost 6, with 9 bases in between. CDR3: CASSFPAVEQYF. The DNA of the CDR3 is TGCGCCAGCAGCTTCCCAGCGGTCGAGCAGTACTTC.

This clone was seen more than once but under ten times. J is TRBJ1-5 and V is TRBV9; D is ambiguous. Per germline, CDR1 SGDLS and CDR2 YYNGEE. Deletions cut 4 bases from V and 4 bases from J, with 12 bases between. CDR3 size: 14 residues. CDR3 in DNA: TGTGCCAGCAGCCCCGACCCGGGGAATCAGCCCCAGCATTTT. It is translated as CASSPDPGNQPQHF.

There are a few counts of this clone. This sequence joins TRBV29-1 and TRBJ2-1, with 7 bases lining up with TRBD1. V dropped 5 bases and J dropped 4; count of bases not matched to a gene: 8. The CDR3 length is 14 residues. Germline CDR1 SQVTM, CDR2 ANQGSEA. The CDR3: CSVTPGGGYNEQFF. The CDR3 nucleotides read TGCAGCGTTACCCCAGGGGGTGGTTACAATGAGCAGTTCTTC.

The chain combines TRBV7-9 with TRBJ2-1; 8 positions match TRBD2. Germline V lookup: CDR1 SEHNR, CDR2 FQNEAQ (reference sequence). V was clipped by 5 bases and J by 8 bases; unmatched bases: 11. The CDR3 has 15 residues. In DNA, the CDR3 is TGTGCCAGCAGCGCAATAGCGGGATCGTTCTATGAGCAGTTCTTC. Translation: CASSAIAGSFYEQFF.

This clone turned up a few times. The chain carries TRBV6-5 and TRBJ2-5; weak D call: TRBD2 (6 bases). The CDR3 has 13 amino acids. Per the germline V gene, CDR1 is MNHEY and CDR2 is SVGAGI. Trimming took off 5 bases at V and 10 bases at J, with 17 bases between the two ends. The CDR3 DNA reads TGTGCCAGCAGTAAGCCGGGAACGGGGGACCAGTACTTC. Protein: CASSKPGTGDQYF.

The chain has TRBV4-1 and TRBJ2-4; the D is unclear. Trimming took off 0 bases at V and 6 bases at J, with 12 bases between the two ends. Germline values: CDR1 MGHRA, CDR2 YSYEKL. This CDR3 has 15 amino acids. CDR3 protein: CASSQDSSRLNIQYF. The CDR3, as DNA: TGCGCCAGCAGCCAAGATTCTTCCAGGTTAAACATTCAGTACTTC.

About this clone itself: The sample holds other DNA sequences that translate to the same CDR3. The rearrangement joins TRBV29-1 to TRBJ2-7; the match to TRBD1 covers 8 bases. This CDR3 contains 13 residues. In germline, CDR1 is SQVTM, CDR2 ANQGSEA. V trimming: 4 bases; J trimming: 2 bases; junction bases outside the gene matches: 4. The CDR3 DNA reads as TGCAGCGTTGGACAGGGGAACCCCTACGAGCAGTACTTC. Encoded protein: CSVGQGNPYEQYF.

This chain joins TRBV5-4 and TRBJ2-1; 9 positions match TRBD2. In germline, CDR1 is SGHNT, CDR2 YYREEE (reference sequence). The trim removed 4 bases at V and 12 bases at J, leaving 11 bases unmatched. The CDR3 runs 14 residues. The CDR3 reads CASSPAVAGVRQFF. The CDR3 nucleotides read TGTGCCAGCAGCCCGGCGGTAGCGGGAGTGAGGCAGTTCTTC. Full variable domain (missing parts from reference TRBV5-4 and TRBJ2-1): ETGVTQSPTHLIKTRGQQVTLRCSSQSGHNTVSWYQQALGQGPQFIFQYYREEENGRGNFPPRFSGLQFPNYSSELNVNALELDDSALYLCASSPAVAGVRQFFGPGTRLTVL.